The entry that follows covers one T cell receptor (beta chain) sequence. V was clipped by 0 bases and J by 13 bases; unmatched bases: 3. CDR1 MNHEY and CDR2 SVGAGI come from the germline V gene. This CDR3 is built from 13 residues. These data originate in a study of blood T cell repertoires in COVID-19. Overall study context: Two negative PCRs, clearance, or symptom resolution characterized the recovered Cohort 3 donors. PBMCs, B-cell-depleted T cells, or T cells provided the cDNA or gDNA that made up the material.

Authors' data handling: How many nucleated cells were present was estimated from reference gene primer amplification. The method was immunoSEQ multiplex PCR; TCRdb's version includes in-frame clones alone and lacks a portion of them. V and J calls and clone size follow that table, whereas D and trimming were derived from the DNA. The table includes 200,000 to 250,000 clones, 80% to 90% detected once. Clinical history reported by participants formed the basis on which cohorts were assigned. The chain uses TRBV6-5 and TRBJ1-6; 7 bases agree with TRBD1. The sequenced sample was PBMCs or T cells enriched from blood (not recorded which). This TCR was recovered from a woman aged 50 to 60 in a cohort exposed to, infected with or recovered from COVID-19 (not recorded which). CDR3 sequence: CASSYSRQGPLHF. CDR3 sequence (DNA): TGTGCCAGCAGTTACTCCCGACAGGGTCCCCTCCACTTT.